Shown below are 16 T cell receptor beta chains from a single sample sequenced in a study of T cell clonality in common variable immunodeficiency. Study outcomes and limitations: Fewer deletions and N-nucleotide insertions were reportedly seen in common variable immunodeficiency TCR beta sequences.

Profiling relied on immunoSEQ multiplex PCR, and the TCRdb table lists in-frame clones only, not all of them. This sample comprises around 5,300 clones, none seen once only. These receptors have no known antigen. Sequencing was carried out using peripheral blood mononuclear cells. These TCRs come from a human donor with common variable immunodeficiency.

Comment on this clone: The read comes to an end 3 residues before the CDR3 does, leaving the germline J gene to fill in the end. The V gene is TRBV2, the J gene TRBJ1-4; 8 bases are shared with TRBD1. The germline V gene has CDR1 SNHLY and CDR2 FYNNEI. The CDR3 loop spans 14 amino acids. V shed 6 bases and J 8 bases; nucleotides not matched to a gene: 8. The covered CDR3 bases are TGTGCCAGCAGGGCCGGGACAGGTCAGGAAAAA. It translates to CASRAGTGQEK. The CDR3 in full is CASRAGTGQEKLFF.

Remarks on this clone: Coverage ceases 3 residues before the CDR3 finishes, and the germline J gene fills in the end. The rearrangement uses TRBV19 and TRBJ2-1; perhaps TRBD1 as D (5 bases). The V gene's germline CDR1 is LNHDA and CDR2 SQIVND (reference sequence). This CDR3 has 11 amino acids. The germline V and J ends were trimmed by 6 bases and 9 bases, with 9 bases remaining between them. CDR3 residues: CASRLGVEQFF. The CDR3 DNA, read in part, is TGTGCCAGTAGATTAGGGGTTGAG.

Remarks on this clone: The read ends 3 residues early relative to the CDR3; the germline J gene fills the gap. This sequence joins TRBV6-2 or TRBV6-3 and TRBJ1-1, with D tentatively TRBD1 (5 bases). Germline V lookup: CDR1 MNHEY, CDR2 SVGEGT. This CDR3 spans 12 amino acids. Incomplete CDR3 DNA: TGTGCCAGCAGTTACTCAGCAGGGCGA. It yields the protein CASSYSAGR. The entire CDR3 protein is CASSYSAGRAFF.

This clone rates as medium-sized. From the germline J gene comes the end of the CDR3, since the read stops 3 residues before it. The chain couples TRBV20-1 to TRBJ2-7; no definite D call. Germline lookup yields CDR1 DFQATT and CDR2 SNEGSKA (reference sequence). Deletions cut 0 bases from V and 4 bases from J, with 4 bases between. This CDR3 spans 11 amino acids. CDR3 loop: CSARDGYEQYF. The CDR3 DNA, read in part, is TGCAGTGCTAGAGACGGGTACGAG.

This clone is categorized as medium-sized. The CDR3 goes on 3 residues after the read ends, and that part is filled in from the germline J gene. V usage is TRBV9 and J usage is TRBJ1-2; TRBD1 matches 7 bases. The germline V gene encodes CDR1 SGDLS and CDR2 YYNGEE. V lost 2 bases, J lost 7 bases, and 8 bases stayed unmatched. There are 14 residues in the CDR3. The DNA read from the CDR3 is TGTGCCAGCAGCGTTGATTATGGGACAGCTGGC. This sequence encodes CASSVDYGTAG. The whole CDR3 protein is CASSVDYGTAGYTF.

This clone is deemed large. The CDR3 end lies 3 residues beyond the end of the read and is filled in from the germline J gene. The chain couples TRBV18 to TRBJ1-1; 7 bases are a match to TRBD1. The CDR3 is 13 amino acids. The junction had 4 bases not matched to a gene; V was cut back by 4 bases and J by 5 bases. The germline gives CDR1 KGHSH, CDR2 LQKENI. The CDR3: CASSQGAGTEAFF. The CDR3 bases that were read are TGTGCCAGCTCACAGGGGGCCGGGACTGAA.

This clone has just a few counts. Read data end 3 residues before the CDR3 end; the end is taken from the germline J gene. The chain joins TRBV18 to TRBJ2-3; TRBD1 might be the D (6 bases). Germline CDR1 reads KGHSH; CDR2 reads LQKENI. V dropped 2 bases and J dropped 1 base, with 13 bases sitting between them. The CDR3 runs 16 residues. The CDR3 protein is CASSPVLGARTDTQYF. CDR3 bases read: TGTGCCAGCTCACCAGTGTTGGGGGCCCGCACAGATACG. The full variable domain, in which reference TRBV18 and TRBJ2-3 provide the parts outside the CDR3, is NAGVMQNPRHLVRRRGQEARLRCSPMKGHSHVYWYRQLPEEGLKFMVYLQKENIIDESGMPKERFSAEFPKEGPSILRIQQVVRGDSAAYFCASSPVLGARTDTQYFGPGTRLTVL.

Note on this clone: The read is 3 residues too short to cover the CDR3 end, so that end is filled in from the germline J gene. The V and J genes are TRBV11-2 and TRBJ2-7; weak D call: TRBD2 (6 bases). The CDR3 consists of 15 residues. Germline assignment: CDR1 SGHAT and CDR2 FQNNGV. V gave up 2 bases and J gave up 6 bases, with 17 bases separating them. Incomplete CDR3 DNA: TGTGCCAGCAGCTTACAGTCCGGGACTCAAGGCGAG. It yields the protein CASSLQSGTQGE. The entire CDR3 protein reads CASSLQSGTQGEQYF. Full variable domain (missing parts from reference TRBV11-2 and TRBJ2-7): EAGVAQSPRYKIIEKRQSVAFWCNPISGHATLYWYQQILGQGPKLLIQFQNNGVVDDSQLPKDRFSAERLKGVDSTLKIQPAKLEDSAVYLCASSLQSGTQGEQYFGPGTRLTVT.

Incomplete CDR3 DNA: TGTGCCAGCAGCTCCCAGGGGAGAAGTTCACCC. This codes for CASSSQGRSSP. The full CDR3 reads CASSSQGRSSPLHF. This chain links TRBV7-2 with TRBJ1-6; D might be TRBD1 (6 bases). The read falls 3 residues short of the CDR3 end, and the missing part is taken from the germline J gene. This CDR3 has 14 residues. The V and J ends lost 4 bases and 9 bases respectively, with 13 bases between them. In germline, CDR1 is SGHTA, CDR2 FQGNSA.

Only a few counts were recorded for this clone. The read ends 3 residues early relative to the CDR3; the germline J gene fills the gap. The chain uses TRBV18 and TRBJ2-1, with D possibly matching TRBD1 (6 bases). The germline V gene has CDR1 KGHSH and CDR2 LQKENI. This CDR3 region has 16 residues. V lost 6 bases, J lost 7 bases, and 22 bases lay in between. CDR3 sequence: CASSPERETGYNEQFF. Partial CDR3 DNA: TGTGCCAGCTCTCCGGAGAGAGAGACAGGTTATAATGAG.

This clone has ten or more counts. The read ends 3 residues early relative to the CDR3; the germline J gene fills the gap. The chain is built from TRBV29-1 and TRBJ2-1, with a weak D call TRBD1 (5 bases). Germline values: CDR1 SQVTM, CDR2 ANQGSEA. The V and J ends lost 3 bases and 2 bases respectively, with 8 bases between them. The CDR3 covers 13 residues. CDR3 DNA, as far as it was read: TGCAGCGTTGAGGAGACAGCCTACAATGAG. Translated: CSVEETAYNE. The entire CDR3 sequence reads CSVEETAYNEQFF.

By frequency in the sample, this clone is large. The DNA ends 3 residues before the CDR3 does, and the rest of the CDR3 is filled in from the germline J gene. This chain uses TRBV2 with TRBJ2-1, with 9 bases identical to TRBD1. The CDR3 runs 15 residues. Trimming cost V 2 bases and J 4 bases; bases outside gene matches: 3. Germline V lookup: CDR1 SNHLY, CDR2 FYNNEI. The CDR3 loop reads CASSELQGAYNEQFF. The CDR3 DNA, read in part, is TGTGCCAGCAGTGAATTACAGGGGGCATACAATGAG.

About this clone: Sequencing ends 3 residues short of the CDR3 end; the germline J gene provides the rest. The chain joins TRBV19 to TRBJ1-1; 10 bases match TRBD1. CDR1 is LNHDA and CDR2 is SQIVND in the germline V gene (reference sequence). This CDR3 contains 13 residues. CDR3 residues: CASSVTGGGEAFF. The covered CDR3 bases are TGTGCCAGTAGTGTGACAGGGGGCGGAGAA. Drawing the rest from reference TRBV19 and TRBJ1-1, the complete variable domain is DGGITQSPKYLFRKEGQNVTLSCEQNLNHDAMYWYRQDPGQGLRLIYYSQIVNDFQKGDIAEGYSVSREKKESFPLTVTSAQKNPTAFYLCASSVTGGGEAFFGQGTRLTVV.

This clone was picked up many times. The sequenced fragment ends 3 residues before the CDR3 boundary, so the rest is inferred from the germline J gene. This chain joins TRBV2 and TRBJ2-1; D gene ambiguous. The ends were cut back, 4 bases at V and 9 bases at J, with 16 bases in the middle. In germline, CDR1 is SNHLY, CDR2 FYNNEI. CDR3 size: 14 residues. The CDR3 region is CASSVGNGPGEQFF. CDR3 DNA, as far as it was read: TGTGCCAGCAGTGTCGGCAACGGCCCGGGTGAG.

Incomplete CDR3 DNA: TGTGCCAGCACGGGACAGAGCCGCTACGAG. Translating gives CASTGQSRYE. The whole CDR3 sequence reads CASTGQSRYEQYF. This chain uses TRBV2 with TRBJ2-7, with TRBD1 matching 7 bases. Read data end 3 residues before the CDR3 end; the end is taken from the germline J gene. Germline CDR1 reads SNHLY; CDR2 reads FYNNEI. V lost 7 bases and J lost 3; bases outside the gene matches: 6. The CDR3 is 13 residues long.

Comment on this clone: Coverage ceases 3 residues before the CDR3 finishes, and the germline J gene fills in the end. The V gene is TRBV5-1, the J gene TRBJ2-7, with D perhaps matching TRBD1 (6 bases). This CDR3 has 14 residues. Germline CDR1 SGHRS, CDR2 YFSETQ. Trimming pared 6 bases from V and 5 bases from J, leaving 18 bases between. The CDR3: CASNFGAGADEQYF. The sequenced CDR3 bases are TGCGCCAGCAACTTTGGGGCAGGGGCGGACGAG.